This T cell receptor beta chain is drawn from a study of neurological immune-mediated disorders (dated by TCRdb to about 2019). With respect to the entire study: Among the roughly 34 multiple sclerosis patients, relapsing-remitting MS accounted for some 30 and secondary progressive MS accounted for 3. The study compared peripheral blood TCR-beta repertoires of HTLV-I-associated myelopathy (HAM/TSP) patients, multiple sclerosis patients and healthy controls using UMI-based sequencing. Longitudinal samples, technical triplicates and paired sorted CD4+ and CD8+ T-cell subsets, alongside PBMC samples, were included among the 106 TCR-beta libraries. The cohort included approximately 68 subjects: some 14 with HAM/TSP, about 34 with multiple sclerosis, and 20 or so healthy controls. What the research found in general, with its limitations: No identical CDR3 amino acid sequences were shared among expanded clones across subjects, suggesting private TCR-beta repertoires in all groups. The highest TCR clonal expansion was observed in HAM/TSP patients, whereas the lowest was observed in MS patients, even when compared with healthy controls. Phylogenetic analysis grouped repertoires from 18 of 34 MS patients into a cluster of related CDR3 sequences, suggesting a possible repertoire-level signature. No clinical or MRI features were associated with the MS cluster, and the authors said that larger cohorts are needed.

For unsorted PBMC libraries, 2 million PBMCs were used after storage in RNAlater at -80 degrees C until RNA extraction. The multiple sclerosis patients were enrolled in a US clinical protocol that evaluated disease progression with magnetic resonance imaging. Peripheral blood was subjected to Ficoll-Hypaque density gradient centrifugation to isolate PBMCs, which were then cryopreserved in liquid nitrogen. The CDR3 goes from the cysteine to the phenylalanine over 17 residues. The retained sequence is limited to the CDR3, 51 bases, with the frame set at the first base. Trimming accounts for 2 bases at V and 0 bases at J, while the number of junction bases matched to no gene is 3. Via the germline V gene (reference sequence), CDR1 is LNHNV and CDR2 YYDKDF. This clonotype was seen at least ten times. No cognate antigen has been identified for it. Qualities for individual bases were not recorded, and no much larger clone is one base off.

cDNA was synthesized by template-switch 5'RACE using a primer carrying a 10-nucleotide random unique molecular identifier by which each TCR transcript was tagged. Each sequencing run produced over 160 million TCR-beta sequences covering 15-18 subjects. The RNeasy kit was used to extract total RNA. The KAPA Real-time Library Amplification kit was used to amplify TCR-beta VDJ regions with primers for the TCR constant region and the 5'RACE anchor. Sample indexes and Illumina adaptors were added in a first PCR, and a second PCR then increased library yield. After Ampure bead purification, the roughly 650 bp TCR product was size-selected on a 2% E-gel SizeSelection system. Before pooling, library quality was checked on a Bioanalyzer, concentration was measured with Qubit, and libraries were quantified with the Kapa Library Quantification kit. An Illumina HiSeq 2500 was used to sequence the libraries paired-end at 2 x 150 bp. To increase sequence diversity, roughly 24-32% phiX was spiked into each library pool. The source study handled its data this way. The UMI-based MiGEC pipeline processed quality-filtered reads and removed over 75% of raw TCR sequences during error correction. VDJ genes were aligned to IMGT germline references, and each clonotype was defined by a unique CDR3 amino acid sequence together with V-J genes. Clonal expansion, Shannon diversity and CDR3 relatedness were evaluated with VDJtools (CalcPairwiseDistances, ClusterSamples), while phylogenetic trees were built in CLCbio workbench. Clones with at least 8 unique UMIs were defined as expanded, with this threshold being based on coefficient-of-variation modelling across technical triplicates. The raw public reads went through TCRdb reprocessing: fastp at Q25, MiXCR clone calling, in-frame beta chains kept. Each CDR3 protein appears once, grouped with its most common genes and DNA. The V and J calls, along with clone size, are taken from TCRdb and not from the paper's own processing. The sample table lists more than 60,000 distinct CDR3 sequences, 3% to 4% of them with a count of one. The leading ten clones occupy about 2% of the sample.

The sequence is built from TRBV15 and TRBJ2-1; 11 bases in the junction line up with TRBD2. This receptor was obtained from a woman aged 45 to 65 with multiple sclerosis. Sequenced material: PBMCs. The CDR3 here reads CATSRRTSGSSYNEQFF. The DNA sequence is as follows: TGTGCCACCAGCAGAAGGACTAGCGGGTCCTCCTACAATGAGCAGTTCTTC.